The text below deals with one T cell receptor (beta chain). The antigen is undetermined. This CDR3 is 17 amino acids long. V was clipped by 0 bases and J by 5 bases, with 18 bases between them. Per germline, CDR1 SGHNT and CDR2 YYREEE (reference sequence). These data belong to a study of shared clonotypes between healthy human individuals. Study-wide results and caveats: Represented diversity, genetic and exposure-history alike, was limited by few donors. Clonotypes that were shared across several donors made up around 5% of naive CD4 clonotypes.

Method: immunoSEQ multiplex PCR; TCRdb's copy keeps in-frame clones and lacks some. The sample carries hundreds of thousands of clones, 96% recorded once. This TCR derives from a man aged 25-45 years in good health. V gene TRBV5-4 combines with J gene TRBJ2-1; perhaps TRBD1 as D (6 bases). Sample: memory CD8+ T cells sorted from blood. Subset meaning: CD45RO+ cells pooled with CCR7-negative TemRA cells. The chain's CDR3 is CASSLGGPRATHNEQFF. The CDR3 DNA reads as TGTGCCAGCAGCTTGGGGGGGCCCAGAGCGACCCACAATGAGCAGTTCTTC. The variable domain in full, with the rest retrieved from reference TRBV5-4 and TRBJ2-1, is ETGVTQSPTHLIKTRGQQVTLRCSSQSGHNTVSWYQQALGQGPQFIFQYYREEENGRGNFPPRFSGLQFPNYSSELNVNALELDDSALYLCASSLGGPRATHNEQFFGPGTRLTVL.